The T cell receptor beta chain described here comes from a study of vaccination effects on CD4 cells after COVID-19. Background on the study: It was with about 10 IU/ml IL-2 and about 9.2 ug/ml peptides that 1.8 million or so PBMC per well were cultured.

In germline, CDR1 is SGHRS, CDR2 YFSETQ. This CDR3 is 14 amino acids long. Trimming at V came to 4 bases and at J to 4 bases, leaving 7 bases not matched to a gene. Note on this clone: Its antigen is as yet unknown.

Some clones are missing from TCRdb's copy, which holds only in-frame ones; the method was immunoSEQ multiplex PCR. This sample has tens of thousands of clones, with around 63% found just once. The authors isolated CD4+ T cells after about eleven days of culture. The starting material was CD4+ T cells from PBMCs cultured without peptide, obtained before COVID-19 vaccination. The clonotype originates from a human donor who received a COVID-19 vaccine. V and J are TRBV5-1 and TRBJ2-5; the match to TRBD1 covers 7 bases. The CDR3 loop reads CASSPLDRRETQYF. CDR3 DNA sequence: TGCGCCAGCAGCCCCCTGGACAGGAGAGAGACCCAGTACTTC.